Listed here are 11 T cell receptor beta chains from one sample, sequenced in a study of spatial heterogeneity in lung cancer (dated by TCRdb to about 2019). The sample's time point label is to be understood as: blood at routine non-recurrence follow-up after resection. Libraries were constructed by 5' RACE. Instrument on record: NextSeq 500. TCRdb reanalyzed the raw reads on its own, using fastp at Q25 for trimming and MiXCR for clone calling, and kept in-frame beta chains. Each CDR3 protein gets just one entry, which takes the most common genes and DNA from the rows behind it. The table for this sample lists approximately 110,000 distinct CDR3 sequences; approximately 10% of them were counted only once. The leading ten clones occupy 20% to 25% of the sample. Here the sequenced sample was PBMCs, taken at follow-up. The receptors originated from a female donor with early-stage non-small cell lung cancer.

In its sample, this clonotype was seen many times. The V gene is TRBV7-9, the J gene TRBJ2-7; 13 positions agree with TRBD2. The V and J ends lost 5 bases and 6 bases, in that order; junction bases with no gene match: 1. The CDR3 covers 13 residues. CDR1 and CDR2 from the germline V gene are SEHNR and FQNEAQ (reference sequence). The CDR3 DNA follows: TGTGCCAGCAGCCGACTAGCGGGAGGCGAGCAGTACGTC. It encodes CASSRLAGGEQYV.

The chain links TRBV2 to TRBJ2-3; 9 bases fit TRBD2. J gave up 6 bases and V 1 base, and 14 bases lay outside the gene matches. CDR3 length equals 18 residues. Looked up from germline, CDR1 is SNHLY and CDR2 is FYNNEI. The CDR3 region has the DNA TGTGCCAGCAGTGAAGATTGGGTAGCGGGAGCTCGGATGGATACGCAGTATTTT. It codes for CASSEDWVAGARMDTQYF.

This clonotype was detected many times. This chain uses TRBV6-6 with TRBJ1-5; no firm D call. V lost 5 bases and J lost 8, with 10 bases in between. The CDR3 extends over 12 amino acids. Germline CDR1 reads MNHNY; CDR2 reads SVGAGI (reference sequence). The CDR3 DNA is TGTGCCAGCAGTCCCCCCTTAGAGCCCCAGCATTTT. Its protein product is CASSPPLEPQHF.

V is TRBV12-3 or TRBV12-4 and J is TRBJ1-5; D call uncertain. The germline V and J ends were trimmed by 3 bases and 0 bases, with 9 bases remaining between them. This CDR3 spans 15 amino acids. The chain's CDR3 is CASSFGGSSNQPQHF. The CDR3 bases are TGTGCCAGCAGTTTTGGTGGCAGTAGCAATCAGCCCCAGCATTTT.

CDR3 sequence reads: CASIGGTIYPSSYNEQFF. CDR3 coding DNA: TGTGCCAGCATAGGAGGGACCATTTACCCAAGCTCCTACAATGAGCAGTTCTTC. This chain links TRBV6-2 or TRBV6-3 with TRBJ2-1, with D tentatively TRBD2 (6 bases). CDR3 length equals 18 residues. Between the trimmed V and J ends, which lost 7 bases and 0 bases, there was a span of 22 bases. Germline V gene lookup returns CDR1 MNHEY and CDR2 SVGEGT.

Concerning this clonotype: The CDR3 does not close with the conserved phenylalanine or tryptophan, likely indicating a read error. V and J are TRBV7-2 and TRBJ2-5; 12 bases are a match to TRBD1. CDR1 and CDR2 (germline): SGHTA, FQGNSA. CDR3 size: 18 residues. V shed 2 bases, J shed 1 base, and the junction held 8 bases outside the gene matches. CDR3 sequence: CASSLRGQGAPFQETQYS. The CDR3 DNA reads TGTGCCAGCAGCTTAAGGGGACAGGGGGCTCCCTTCCAAGAGACCCAGTACTCC.

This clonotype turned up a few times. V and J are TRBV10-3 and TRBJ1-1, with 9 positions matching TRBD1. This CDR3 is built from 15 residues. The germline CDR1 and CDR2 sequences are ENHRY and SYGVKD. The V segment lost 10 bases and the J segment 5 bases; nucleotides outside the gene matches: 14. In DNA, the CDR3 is TGTGCCACCTTACAGGGGGCCCTAGGGCGGACTGAAGCTTTCTTT. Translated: CATLQGALGRTEAFF.

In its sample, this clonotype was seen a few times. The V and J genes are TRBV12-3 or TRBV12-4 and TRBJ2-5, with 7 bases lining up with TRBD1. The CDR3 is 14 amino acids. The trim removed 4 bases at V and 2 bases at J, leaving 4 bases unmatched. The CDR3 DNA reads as TGTGCCAGCAGTTCGGGCAGGGGGCAAGAGACCCAGTACTTC. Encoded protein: CASSSGRGQETQYF.

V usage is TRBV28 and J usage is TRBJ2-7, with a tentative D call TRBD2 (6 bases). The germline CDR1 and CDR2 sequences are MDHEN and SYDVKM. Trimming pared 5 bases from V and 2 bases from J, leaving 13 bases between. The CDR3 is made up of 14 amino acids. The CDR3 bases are TGTGCCAGCAGTCCTGAGGGACTTCCCTACGAGCAGTACTTC. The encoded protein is CASSPEGLPYEQYF.

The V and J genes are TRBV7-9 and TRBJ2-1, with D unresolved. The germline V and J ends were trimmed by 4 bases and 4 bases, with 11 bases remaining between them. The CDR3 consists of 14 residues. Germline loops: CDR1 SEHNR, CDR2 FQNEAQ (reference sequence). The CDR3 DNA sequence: TGTGCCAGCAGCTCCGACGTGTTTTACAATGAGCAGTTCTTC. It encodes CASSSDVFYNEQFF.

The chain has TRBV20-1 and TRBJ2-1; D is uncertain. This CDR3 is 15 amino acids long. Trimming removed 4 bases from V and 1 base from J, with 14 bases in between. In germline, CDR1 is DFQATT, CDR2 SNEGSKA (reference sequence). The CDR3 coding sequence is TGCAGTGCTATGAACCTTGGAGTATCCTACAATGAGCAGTTCTTC. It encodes CSAMNLGVSYNEQFF.